These 7 T cell receptor beta chains originate from one sample sequenced in a study of CD8+ T cells in alopecia areata. Isolated RNA was reverse transcribed into cDNA used as the sequencing template. Here immunoSEQ multiplex PCR was the method, and the copy in TCRdb shows in-frame clones only, minus some. The sample has approximately 110,000 clones, none seen only once. The source material was lesional skin. All receptors derive from a C3H/HeJ mouse with alopecia areata. The strain is characterized by the MHC haplotype H2-k.

This clone appeared a few times. Mouse gene names apply. The missing CDR3 end, 4 residues past where the read stops, is filled in from the germline J gene. V is TRBV13-1 and J is TRBJ2-5; the match to TRBD2 covers 12 bases. CDR3 size: 16 residues. The V and J ends lost 5 bases and 2 bases, in that order; junction bases with no gene match: 6. Looked up from germline, CDR1 is NSHNY and CDR2 is SYGAGN. This CDR3 reads CASRSTGGAPQDTQYF. The CDR3 DNA, read in part, is TGTGCCAGCAGGTCGACTGGGGGGGCGCCCCAAGAC.

This clone was detected only a few times. Mouse germline and gene names are used. The read halts 4 residues ahead of the CDR3 end, with the missing end drawn from the germline J gene. This sequence joins TRBV13-2 and TRBJ1-2; D not resolved. V lost 0 bases and J 4 bases, leaving 10 bases between the germline ends. Germline V gives CDR1 NNHNN, CDR2 SYGAGS (reference sequence). The CDR3 sequence is 14 residues long. The sequenced CDR3 bases are TGTGCCAGCGGTGATGATGGGGTCATCTCC. Translation: CASGDDGVIS. The whole CDR3 reads CASGDDGVISDYTF.

A word on this clone: Gene names are mouse gene names. The read comes to an end 4 residues before the CDR3 does, leaving the germline J gene to fill in the end. This chain links TRBV13-3 with TRBJ1-1; 8 positions match TRBD1. The CDR3 sequence is 15 residues long. Germline CDR1 reads NNHDY; CDR2 reads SYVADS. Losses at the gene ends were 3 bases for V and 4 bases for J; bases not matched to a gene: 8. Partial CDR3 DNA: TGTGCCAGCAGTGCAAGGACAGGGTACGGCACA. It translates to CASSARTGYGT. The full CDR3 protein reads CASSARTGYGTEVFF.

This clone occurred many times. Gene names refer to mouse genes. The read stops 4 residues short of the end of the CDR3; the missing end is completed from the germline J gene. The chain couples TRBV13-3 to TRBJ2-2; D is unresolved. CDR1 and CDR2 from the germline V gene are NNHDY and SYVADS. The CDR3 sequence is 14 residues long. Deletions cut 1 base from V and 0 bases from J, with 4 bases between. CDR3 region: CASSDPSNTGQLYF. The sequenced CDR3 bases are TGTGCCAGCAGTGATCCCTCAAACACCGGG.

This clone was seen a handful of times. Each gene name is a mouse one. Sequencing ends 4 residues short of the CDR3 end; the germline J gene provides the rest. The J gene is TRBJ2-1, the V gene TRBV19; perhaps TRBD2 as D (6 bases). Germline lookup yields CDR1 FNHDT and CDR2 SITEND (reference sequence). The CDR3 has 12 residues. Trimming stripped 9 bases from V and 3 bases from J, with 10 bases between. CDR3 sequence reads: CATSGLYAEQFF. The sequenced CDR3 bases are TGTGCCACCTCGGGACTCTATGCT.

Worth noting for this clone: The germline and genes are mouse ones. The DNA read from the CDR3 is TGCACCTGCAGTGACCGGGACTGGTCCGAT. Encoded protein: CTCSDRDWSD. The whole CDR3 sequence reads CTCSDRDWSDEQYF. The rearrangement joins TRBV1 to TRBJ2-7, with 8 nucleotides matching TRBD2. Sequencing ends 4 residues short of the CDR3 end; the germline J gene provides the rest. This CDR3 comprises 14 residues. Germline CDR1 NSQYPW, CDR2 LRSPGD (reference sequence). The variable domain in full, with the rest retrieved from reference TRBV1 and TRBJ2-7, is VTLLEQNPRWRLVPRGQAVNLRCILKNSQYPWMSWYQQDLQKQLQWLFTLRSPGDKEVKSLPGADYLATRVTDTELRLQVANMSQGRTLYCTCSDRDWSDEQYFGPGTRLTVL.

Comments on this clone: At residue 13, the TCRdb protein and translated DNA are inconsistent; the protein given comes from the DNA. Gene names are mouse gene names. Coverage ceases 3 residues before the CDR3 finishes, and the germline J gene fills in the end. This chain links TRBV1 with TRBJ1-3, with D perhaps TRBD1 (6 bases). There are 16 residues in the CDR3. V shed 3 bases and J shed 4 bases, with 16 bases lying between them. Germline loops: CDR1 NSQYPW, CDR2 LRSPGD (reference sequence). CDR3 sequence: CTCSALRGTRGNTLYF. CDR3 DNA (partial): TGCACCTGCAGTGCCTTAAGGGGGACGAGGGGAAATACG.